The rows below give T cell receptor beta chains drawn from one sample of a study of multiple sclerosis patients with progressive multifocal leukoencephalopathy. TCRdb keeps only in-frame clones here, not all; method: immunoSEQ multiplex PCR. The table has 20,000 to 30,000 clones, less than 95% seen once. The sequences come from PBMCs, collected from a patient treated with natalizumab. These receptors were collected from a man aged 30 to 45 with multiple sclerosis. Both conserved end residues are part of each CDR3. D genes are given only for firm matches. Where a row states a size, it is once, few, many or the class of an expanded clone; other rows omit it.

>NA|TRBV2|TRBJ2-2|NA
TGTGCCAGCGCCCGATTGGGCAGGGAGACGACGAACACCGGGGAGCTGTTTTTT
CASARLGRETTNTGELFF
>NA|TRBV11-2|TRBJ2-1|NA
TGTGCCAGCAGCTCTGGGGCTGGGATAGGAGTCAATGAGCAGTTCTTC
CASSSGAGIGVNEQFF
>few|TRBV15|TRBJ2-3|NA
TGTGCCACCAGCAGAGTTGGGGCCAGCACAGATACGCAGTATTTT
CATSRVGASTDTQYF
>NA|TRBV7-2|TRBJ2-7|TRBD2
TGTGCCAGCAGCCCCCGGACTAGCGGGAGGGCCTACGAGCAGTACTTC
CASSPRTSGRAYEQYF
>NA|TRBV18|TRBJ2-3|TRBD2
TGTGCCAGCTCCGAGGGACTAGCGGGAATGAACACAGATACGCAGTATTTT
CASSEGLAGMNTDTQYF
>NA|TRBV7-2|TRBJ2-5|NA
TGTGCCAGCAGCCTAGGCAGCGCGGAGACCCAGTACTTC
CASSLGSAETQYF
>few|TRBV10-3|TRBJ1-1|NA
TGTGCCATCAGTGTTAAGGGGAACACTGAAGCTTTCTTT
CAISVKGNTEAFF
>NA|TRBV5-1|TRBJ2-5|NA
TGCGCCAGCAGCAGGTCGCCTGGTCAGGGCACGGAGTCCCAGTACTTC
CASSRSPGQGTESQYF
>NA|TRBV6-5|TRBJ2-1|NA
TGTGCCAGCAGCCGCCGAGGGGGGACATCCAATGAGCAGTTCTTC
CASSRRGGTSNEQFF
>NA|TRBV7-2|TRBJ2-5|NA
TGTGCCAGCCGCCTCAAGGTGGACCAAGAGACCCAGTACTTC
CASRLKVDQETQYF
>few|TRBV5-5|TRBJ1-2|NA
TGTGCCAGCAGCCGGCCCCAGGGCTATGGCTACACCTTC
CASSRPQGYGYTF
>NA|TRBV10-3|TRBJ1-1|NA
TGTGCCATCAGTGAGTCGGGGGGGCGCGGGACTGAAGCTTTCTTT
CAISESGGRGTEAFF
>NA|TRBV7-3|TRBJ2-7|TRBD1
TGTGCCAGCAGCTTAAGCCCGGGACAGGGGCCCTACGAGCAGTACTTC
CASSLSPGQGPYEQYF
>few|TRBV7-9|TRBJ2-3|NA
TGTGCCAGCAGCTTAGGTCCTAGCGTAAGCACAGATACGCAGTATTTT
CASSLGPSVSTDTQYF
>NA|TRBV6-1|TRBJ1-4|NA
TGTGCCAGCAGGGAGACAGTTCAGGAAAAACTGTTTTTT
CASRETVQEKLFF
>NA|TRBV9|TRBJ2-5|NA
TGTGCCAGCAGCGTAGGGACGGTAGCAGAGACCCAGTACTTC
CASSVGTVAETQYF
>once|TRBV6-5|TRBJ1-1|TRBD1
TGTGCCAGCAGCCGAAACCGGGACAGCGCTACTTTCTTT
CASSRNRDSATFF
>NA|TRBV12-5|TRBJ2-1|TRBD1
TGTGCTAGTGGTTTGGGGACAGGGTGGAATGAGCAGTTCTTC
CASGLGTGWNEQFF
>NA|TRBV11-2|TRBJ1-1|TRBD1
TGTGCCAGCAGCCGCAGGACAGGGACCGGCACTGAAGCTTTCTTT
CASSRRTGTGTEAFF
>NA|TRBV4-2|TRBJ2-4|TRBD2
TGTGCCAGCAGCCAAGACCCCGGGACTAGCCAAAACATTCAGTACTTC
CASSQDPGTSQNIQYF
>NA|TRBV18|TRBJ1-5|NA
TGTGCCAGCTCACCGGAGACACATAGCAATCAGCCCCAGCATTTT
CASSPETHSNQPQHF
>NA|TRBV7-2|TRBJ2-5|NA
TGTGCCAGCAGCCTCACGAACGGGGCACAAGAGACCCAGTACTTC
CASSLTNGAQETQYF
>once|TRBV9|TRBJ2-1|NA
TGTGCCAGCAGCGTAGCCAGGGCGAGTGGTTACAATGAGCAGTTCTTC
CASSVARASGYNEQFF
>NA|TRBV18|TRBJ2-7|NA
TGTGCCAGCTCATCCGTCAGGGTGAACGAGCAGTACTTC
CASSSVRVNEQYF
>NA|TRBV7-9|TRBJ2-7|NA
TGTGCCAGCAGCTTTGGGGGCGATTACGAGCAGTACTTC
CASSFGGDYEQYF
>NA|TRBV30|TRBJ2-1|TRBD2
TGTGCCTGGAGTCCTGGACTAGCGGGAGTTGGGCAGTTCTTC
CAWSPGLAGVGQFF
>NA|TRBV7-9|TRBJ2-5|TRBD1
TGTGCCAGCAGCTTATTGGGAGACAGGGTGGAGACCCAGTACTTC
CASSLLGDRVETQYF
>NA|TRBV30|TRBJ2-3|NA
TGTGCCTGGAGTGTGGGTGCCGGGGCAGATACGCAGTATTTT
CAWSVGAGADTQYF
>NA|TRBV7-6|TRBJ2-1|NA
TGTGCCAGCAGCTCTCAACAGGGCTACTACAATGAGCAGTTCTTC
CASSSQQGYYNEQFF
>once|TRBV14|TRBJ2-4|NA
TGTGCCAGCAGCACAACTAGGAGAGCCAAAAACATTCAGTACTTC
CASSTTRRAKNIQYF
>NA|TRBV4-1|TRBJ2-7|TRBD1
TGCGCCAGCAGCCAAGACTCTACAGGGGGGACCTACGAGCAGTACTTC
CASSQDSTGGTYEQYF
>NA|TRBV10-3|TRBJ2-7|NA
TGTGCCATCAGTGGGGCCGACCGGGCGTCCGCCTACGAGCAGTACTTC
CAISGADRASAYEQYF
>once|TRBV10-1|TRBJ2-1|NA
TGCGCCAGCAGTCTAGACAAACCCTACAATGAGCAGTTCTTC
CASSLDKPYNEQFF
>NA|TRBV12-5|TRBJ1-4|TRBD1
TGTGCTAGTGGTTTGGTCCGGGGACAGGGTAGAGGGGGGAATGAAAAACTGTTTTTT
CASGLVRGQGRGGNEKLFF
>NA|TRBV6-5|TRBJ2-3|NA
TGTGCCAGCAGTTACGCCAGGAGTCCGGATACGCAGTATTTT
CASSYARSPDTQYF
>NA|TRBV29-1|TRBJ2-5|NA
TGCAGCGTTGACAGGGAACAAGAGACCCAGTACTTC
CSVDREQETQYF
>once|TRBV9|TRBJ2-1|NA
TGTGCCCGCAGCGTAGGGGGAGGGGCGGGGCCCTACAATGAGCAGTTCTTC
CARSVGGGAGPYNEQFF
>NA|TRBV7-2|TRBJ2-6|TRBD1
TGTGCCAGCAGCTTAGCGCAGGGACAGGGGGCGCCTGGGGCCAACGTCCTGACTTTC
CASSLAQGQGAPGANVLTF
>NA|TRBV10-3|TRBJ2-5|TRBD1
TGTGCCATCAGTGAGTCTAGGACAGGGCGAACAGAGACCCAGTACTTC
CAISESRTGRTETQYF
>once|TRBV4-1|TRBJ2-7|TRBD1
TGCGCCAGCAGCCAAGGTACAGGGGGCGTTTACGAGCAGTACTTC
CASSQGTGGVYEQYF
>NA|TRBV29-1|TRBJ1-1|NA
TGCAGCGGGAGGACAGCCGGGAACACTGAAGCTTTCTTT
CSGRTAGNTEAFF
>NA|TRBV4-3|TRBJ2-1|TRBD1
TGCGCCAGCAGCCCGGGGACAGGGGAGGATGAGCAGTTCTTC
CASSPGTGEDEQFF
>NA|TRBV5-5|TRBJ1-2|NA
TGTGCCAGCAGCTCCATGACAGCAAACTATGGCTACACCTTC
CASSSMTANYGYTF
>NA|TRBV6-5|TRBJ2-2|TRBD1
TGTGCCAGCAGGGTCGGACAGGGAGGCACCGGGGAGCTGTTTTTT
CASRVGQGGTGELFF
>NA|TRBV19|TRBJ1-1|TRBD1
TGTGCCAGTAGTCCCTGGACAGGGGGGGCCACTGAAGCTTTCTTT
CASSPWTGGATEAFF
>NA|TRBV5-1|TRBJ1-4|NA
TGCGCCAGCAGCTCTCCGGGACACTTTACAACTAATGAAAAACTGTTTTTT
CASSSPGHFTTNEKLFF
>few|TRBV7-9|TRBJ1-1|NA
TGTGCCAGCAGCTCCTACCGGGGCCCAGTGGGAACTGAAGCTTTCTTT
CASSSYRGPVGTEAFF